This TCR beta chain was obtained from a study of PD-1 blockade in classical Hodgkin lymphoma. Study-wide results and limits: Causes of the repertoire differences remain undefined, possibly disease activity or prior therapy.

Sequencing was performed with immunoSEQ multiplex PCR; in TCRdb, only in-frame clones are kept and a portion is missing. The table lists roughly 18,000 clones, approximately 80% of them singletons. Documented time point: cycle 4 day 1 (C4D1), after more than 5 weeks of nivolumab. Autologous stem cell transplantation was followed by relapse in every patient, and brentuximab vedotin exposure varied. Worth noting for this clone: The antigen remains unidentified.

With V trimmed by 0 bases and J by 2 bases, 11 bases remained unmatched. CDR3 size: 18 residues. The germline CDR1 and CDR2 sequences are KGHSH and LQKENI. The sequencing used peripheral blood mononuclear cells (PBMCs), collected before the fourth cycle of nivolumab. The rearrangement uses TRBV18 and TRBJ2-3; 7 bases align to TRBD2. This receptor was obtained from a human donor with classical Hodgkin lymphoma. The CDR3 reads CASSPPSSSGYHTDTQYF. The CDR3 region has the DNA TGTGCCAGCTCACCACCGAGTTCTAGCGGCTATCACACAGATACGCAGTATTTT.